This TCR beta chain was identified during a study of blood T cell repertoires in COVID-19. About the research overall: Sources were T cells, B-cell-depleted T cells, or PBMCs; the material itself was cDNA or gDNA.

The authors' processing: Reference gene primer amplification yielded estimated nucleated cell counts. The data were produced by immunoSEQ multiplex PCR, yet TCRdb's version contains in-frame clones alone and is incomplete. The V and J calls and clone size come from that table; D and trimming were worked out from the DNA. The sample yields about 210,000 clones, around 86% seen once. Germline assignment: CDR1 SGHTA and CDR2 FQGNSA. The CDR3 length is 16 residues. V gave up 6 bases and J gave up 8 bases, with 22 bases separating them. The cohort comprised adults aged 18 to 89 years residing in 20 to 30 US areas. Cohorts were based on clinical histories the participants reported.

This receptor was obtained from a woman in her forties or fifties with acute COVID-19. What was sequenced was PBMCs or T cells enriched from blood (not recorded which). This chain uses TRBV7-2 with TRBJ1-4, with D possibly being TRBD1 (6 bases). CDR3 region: CASSGTSSPVGEKLFF. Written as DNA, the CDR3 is TGTGCCAGCAGTGGGACATCTTCCCCCGTAGGGGAAAAACTGTTTTTT. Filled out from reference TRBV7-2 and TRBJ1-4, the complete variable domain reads GAGVSQSPSNKVTEKGKDVELRCDPISGHTALYWYRQSLGQGLEFLIYFQGNSAPDKSGLPSDRFSAERTGGSVSTLTIQRTQQEDSAVYLCASSGTSSPVGEKLFFGSGTQLSVL.